This entry is about one T cell receptor (beta chain). The antigen it recognizes is unknown. No base qualities exist here, and no much larger clone lies one base off it. This specimen belongs to a study of blood T cell repertoires in COVID-19 (dated by TCRdb to 2019 to 2021). Concerning the study at large: Samples from collaborators originated in the United States, Italy and Spain and spanned both the acute and convalescent phases of COVID-19. The prospective study material was composed of cDNA or gDNA derived from T cells, B-cell-depleted T cells, or PBMCs. Subjects who had been exposed to COVID-19, were actively infected with it, or had recovered from it provided the deeply sampled blood TCRbeta repertoires that made up the dataset. The repertoires were released in a freely available public database meant as a resource for research on the immune response to SARS-CoV-2. Samples were obtained from the ongoing ImmuneRACE study (first 160 participants) and from over a thousand subjects provided by 6 global collaborators. Sample metadata almost always included a de-identified subject ID, COVID-19 status, age in years and sex. Where HLA class I and class II types were available, the types were taken from metadata supplied by the sample provider, not from assay-based typing. The investigation overall reported the following: How much clinical and demographic metadata was included differed by source and by participant, and the metadata was provided uncurated.

TCRbeta CDR3 regions were amplified from genomic DNA by means of the immunoSEQ Assay, a bias-controlled multiplex PCR. Per the authors' processing: The number of nucleated cells in each sample was estimated from the amplification of reference gene primers within the assay. To quantify the absolute abundance of each unique TCRbeta CDR3 rearrangement, sequence reads were collapsed and filtered. For each sample, productive Simpson clonality was calculated as the square root of Simpson's diversity index over productive rearrangements. What TCRdb holds here is the immuneACCESS table cut down to in-frame rearrangements. Part of the clones is not present; checked against another copy, under half of the missing clones reflect an unresolved V gene, and the others are unexplained. The DNA was the basis for D and trimming; V, J and clone size are from that table. The sample yields 93,000 or so clones; around 88% were counted once. In total, the top ten clones hold 3% to 3.5% of the sample.

The collaborating institutions used their own protocols to collect whole blood in K2EDTA tubes. For TCRbeta analysis, collaborator samples were shipped as frozen whole blood, as isolated PBMCs, or as DNA extracted from either sample type. The CDR3 has 15 amino acids, counting the end cysteine and phenylalanine. Left in the record is the CDR3 DNA by itself, 45 bases read in frame from the first base. Relative to germline, V is 3 bases shorter and J is 0 bases shorter, with 13 bases between their ends. CDR1 SGDLS and CDR2 YYNGEE are derived from the germline V gene. The chain employs TRBV9 and TRBJ2-7; TRBD2 is possibly the D segment (5 matching bases). The sequencing sample was made of peripheral blood. This receptor was taken from a human donor in a cohort sampled during active COVID-19. The DNA sequence is given as TGTGCCAGCAGCGGAGATGATGGAGGCTCCTACGAGCAGTACTTC. Its amino acids are CASSGDDGGSYEQYF. The entire variable domain, with the stretches around the CDR3 drawn from the reference TRBV9 and TRBJ2-7 proteins, is DSGVTQTPKHLITATGQRVTLRCSPRSGDLSVYWYQQSLDQGLQFLIQYYNGEERAKGNILERFSAQQFPDLHSELNLSSLELGDSALYFCASSGDDGGSYEQYFGPGTRLTVT.